The present entry profiles one TCR beta chain with its context. Sequenced by immunoSEQ multiplex PCR; TCRdb stores in-frame clones only, minus some. Among about 160,000 clones listed, almost 85% were seen once. J gave up 1 base and V 4 bases, and 11 bases lay outside the gene matches. The CDR3 runs to 17 residues. Germline CDR1 reads LNHDA; CDR2 reads SQIVND (reference sequence). This sample was included in a study of blood T cell repertoires in COVID-19. In the study overall: The United States, Italy and Spain supplied acute and convalescent COVID-19 samples. Nucleic acid was either cDNA or gDNA, and it came from T cells, B-cell-depleted T cells, or PBMCs.

This clonotype was sampled from a woman of 80 years or more with acute or convalescent COVID-19. This chain uses TRBV19 with TRBJ1-2; TRBD1 matches at 8 bases. Sequenced: peripheral blood. CDR3 coding DNA: TGTGCCAGTAGTACTCACCTCGGACAGGGAGGTAACTATGGCTACACCTTC. Translation gives CASSTHLGQGGNYGYTF.